This passage covers 5 T cell receptor beta chains from one sample sequenced in a study of cytomegalovirus exposure and HLA in healthy donors. PCR was performed using 60 Vbeta and 13 Jbeta primers. The assay was immunoSEQ multiplex PCR, and TCRdb's table has in-frame clones only and misses some. This sample has 80,000 or so clones; around 79% occur once, and the top ten carry 4% to 5%. Material: PBMCs. These receptors all stem from a middle-aged man in good health and CMV-seronegative.

The gene calls are TRBV19 and TRBJ1-5, with 9 bases that match TRBD1. The CDR3 spans 14 residues. V was pared by 5 bases and J by 4 bases, with 3 bases of the junction left unmatched. Germline CDR1 LNHDA, CDR2 SQIVND (reference sequence). The CDR3 protein is CASSVDRGNQPQHF. CDR3 DNA: TGTGCCAGTAGTGTCGACAGGGGGAATCAGCCCCAGCATTTT.

The rearrangement joins TRBV7-8 to TRBJ2-1; the D gene is possibly TRBD1 (6 bases). V was clipped by 5 bases and J by 4 bases, with 18 bases between them. In germline, CDR1 is SGHVS, CDR2 FQNEAQ. The CDR3 runs to 16 residues. The CDR3 loop reads CASSLGGGRTYNEQFF. For the CDR3, the DNA is TGTGCCAGCAGCCTCGGTGGGGGCAGGACTTACAATGAGCAGTTCTTC.

There are a few counts of this clone. Other DNA sequences of this sample code for an identical CDR3. The V call is TRBV7-9, the J call TRBJ2-1, with TRBD2 identical over 8 bases. The junction had 7 bases not matched to a gene; V was cut back by 5 bases and J by 7 bases. The CDR3 is 14 residues long. Germline loops: CDR1 SEHNR, CDR2 FQNEAQ (reference sequence). CDR3 in DNA: TGTGCCAGCAGCCCACGACTAGCGTCTAATGAGCAGTTCTTC. This codes for CASSPRLASNEQFF.

V usage is TRBV11-2 and J usage is TRBJ2-3; D not resolved. Trimming took 5 bases from V and 1 from J, leaving 7 bases between them. CDR3 length: 13 amino acids. CDR1 is SGHAT, CDR2 FQNNGV, per germline. The CDR3 DNA is TGTGCCAGCAGCCCGCGCGGCACAGATACGCAGTATTTT. This codes for CASSPRGTDTQYF. The whole variable domain, filled in from reference TRBV11-2 and TRBJ2-3, reads EAGVAQSPRYKIIEKRQSVAFWCNPISGHATLYWYQQILGQGPKLLIQFQNNGVVDDSQLPKDRFSAERLKGVDSTLKIQPAKLEDSAVYLCASSPRGTDTQYFGPGTRLTVL.

This chain connects TRBV4-3 to TRBJ2-1, with TRBD2 matching 12 bases. CDR1 is LGHNA, CDR2 YSLEER, per germline. Germline trimming cut 4 bases from V and 10 bases from J; bases unmatched to any gene: 14. The CDR3 spans 17 residues. CDR3 sequence reads: CASSPDVGLAGNGEQFF. CDR3 coding DNA: TGCGCCAGCAGCCCAGATGTGGGACTAGCGGGTAATGGCGAGCAGTTCTTC.